These 32 T cell receptor beta chains were all obtained from the same sample, sequenced in a study of cytomegalovirus exposure and HLA in healthy donors. The PCR was carried out with 60 Vbeta primers and 13 Jbeta primers. Generated by immunoSEQ multiplex PCR, the TCRdb table keeps only in-frame clones and is missing some. The table records about 190,000 clones, roughly four fifths of them present only once. Sequencing input: PBMCs. Receptor source: a woman aged 25-40 years in good health and CMV-seropositive.

The sample holds a few counts of this clone. The V call is TRBV29-1, the J call TRBJ2-3; 11 nucleotides line up with TRBD1. The J segment lost 3 bases and the V segment lost 6 bases, leaving 5 bases of the junction unmatched. CDR1 SQVTM and CDR2 ANQGSEA come from the germline V gene. The CDR3 contains 14 residues. CDR3 sequence reads: CSVPDRGPTDTQYF. For the CDR3, the DNA is TGCAGCGTCCCGGACAGGGGGCCGACAGATACGCAGTATTTT.

A single count supports this clone. The chain carries TRBV5-5 and TRBJ2-3; the match to TRBD2 covers 10 bases. Germline V lookup: CDR1 SGHKS, CDR2 YYEKEE (reference sequence). This CDR3 spans 17 amino acids. V shed 0 bases, J shed 2 bases, and the junction held 6 bases outside the gene matches. CDR3 residues: CASSLGPLAGVTDTQYF. The CDR3 DNA reads as TGTGCCAGCAGCTTGGGTCCGCTAGCGGGAGTCACAGATACGCAGTATTTT.

V gene TRBV5-8 combines with J gene TRBJ2-1, with D maybe TRBD1 (6 bases). Germline values: CDR1 SGHTS, CDR2 YDEGEE. This CDR3 contains 13 residues. V was clipped by 6 bases and J by 9 bases, with 16 bases between them. CDR3 residues: CASTPYGGSEQFF. Written as DNA, the CDR3 is TGTGCCAGCACCCCTTATGGGGGCAGTGAGCAGTTCTTC.

The V call is TRBV27, the J call TRBJ2-3; D gene unclear. Germline CDR1 is MNHEY and CDR2 is SMNVEV (reference sequence). V dropped 4 bases and J dropped 0 bases, with 14 bases sitting between them. The CDR3 has 16 residues. CDR3 in DNA: TGTGCCAGCAGTTATTCGGCAGGCCGGAGCACAGATACGCAGTATTTT. It yields the protein CASSYSAGRSTDTQYF.

The gene calls are TRBV5-1 and TRBJ2-5; TRBD2 might be the D (6 bases). The V end was cut by 4 bases, the J end by 2 bases, with 9 bases between. Looked up from germline, CDR1 is SGHRS and CDR2 is YFSETQ. This CDR3 spans 13 amino acids. CDR3 sequence: CASSEEGQETQYF. The CDR3 coding sequence is TGCGCCAGCAGCGAGGAGGGTCAAGAGACCCAGTACTTC.

The genes are TRBV2 and TRBJ2-3, with 8 bases that match TRBD2. Per germline, CDR1 SNHLY and CDR2 FYNNEI. V trimming: 7 bases; J trimming: 6 bases; junction bases outside the gene matches: 12. This CDR3 comprises 15 residues. CDR3 sequence reads: CASTLLAGTVDTQYF. The CDR3, as DNA: TGTGCCAGCACCCTTTTAGCGGGAACGGTCGATACGCAGTATTTT.

The table lists this clone with a count of one. The chain couples TRBV6-5 to TRBJ2-5; 8 nucleotides agree with TRBD1. Losses at the gene ends were 8 bases for V and 3 bases for J; bases not matched to a gene: 2. Germline V gene sequence: CDR1 MNHEY, CDR2 SVGAGI. This CDR3 is 12 amino acids long. CDR3: CASADREETQYF. The CDR3 nucleotides are TGTGCCAGCGCGGACAGGGAAGAGACCCAGTACTTC.

This chain links TRBV7-9 with TRBJ2-5, with TRBD2 as a possible D gene (6 bases). Germline V CDR1 and CDR2: SEHNR, FQNEAQ (reference sequence). The CDR3 consists of 12 residues. Here the CDR3 reads CSIPGEQETQYF. The CDR3 DNA sequence: TGTTCCATCCCGGGGGAACAAGAGACCCAGTACTTC.

This chain connects TRBV27 to TRBJ2-7; 8 bases line up with TRBD2. Per the germline V gene, CDR1 is MNHEY and CDR2 is SMNVEV (reference sequence). This CDR3 has 15 amino acids. The V segment lost 5 bases and the J segment 3 bases; nucleotides outside the gene matches: 9. The CDR3 nucleotides are TGTGCCAGCAGTCCCCTAGCGGGTGCTCTCTACGAGCAGTACTTC. This encodes CASSPLAGALYEQYF.

The chain carries TRBV5-1 and TRBJ2-5; 11 bases agree with TRBD2. The J call could be wrong; TRBJ2-7 is a better fit for the DNA end. This CDR3 spans 17 amino acids. Germline CDR1 reads SGHRS; CDR2 reads YFSETQ. CDR3 protein: CASSLGLAGTYSYEQYF. The CDR3 bases are TGCGCCAGCAGCTTGGGACTAGCGGGGACTTACTCCTACGAGCAGTACTTC.

V is TRBV10-1 and J is TRBJ2-3; no reliable D call. The CDR3 spans 12 residues. V shed 3 bases and J shed 2 bases, with 3 bases lying between them. Germline V gene lookup returns CDR1 WNHNN and CDR2 SYGVQD (reference sequence). CDR3 bases: TGCGCCAGCAGTGACCACACAGATACGCAGTATTTT. The encoded protein is CASSDHTDTQYF.

This clone has a single count. The genes are TRBV2 and TRBJ2-3, with a possible D match to TRBD1 (6 bases). The V gene lost 5 bases and the J gene lost 0 bases, with 18 bases spanning the gap. From germline, CDR1 is SNHLY and CDR2 FYNNEI. The CDR3 has 17 amino acids. The CDR3 nucleotides are TGTGCCAGCAGTCTTTTCGGACAGCCAGCTAGCACAGATACGCAGTATTTT. Amino acid sequence: CASSLFGQPASTDTQYF.

The chain carries TRBV11-3 and TRBJ2-2; TRBD2 matches 7 bases. This CDR3 comprises 14 residues. Germline V CDR1 and CDR2: SGHNT, YENEEA. The V and J ends lost 6 bases and 7 bases, in that order; junction bases with no gene match: 8. The CDR3 DNA reads TGTGCCAGCAGTTTCATAACTAGCGACGGGGAGCTGTTTTTT. Translated: CASSFITSDGELFF.

V gene TRBV6-4 combines with J gene TRBJ2-1; possibly TRBD1 for D (5 bases). The CDR3 is 15 amino acids. From germline, CDR1 is MRHNA and CDR2 SNTAGT. The V and J ends lost 3 bases and 2 bases respectively, with 11 bases between them. CDR3 in DNA: TGTGCCAGCAGTGAGGACCAGGGAACCTACAATGAGCAGTTCTTC. This codes for CASSEDQGTYNEQFF.

This chain connects TRBV5-1 to TRBJ2-2; a possible D gene is TRBD1 (5 bases). Germline V gene data show CDR1 as SGHRS and CDR2 as YFSETQ. The CDR3 length is 16 residues. Between the trimmed V and J ends, which lost 4 bases and 0 bases, there was a span of 13 bases. The CDR3 DNA is TGCGCCAGCAGCCCCCCGGAAGGGGCGAACACCGGGGAGCTGTTTTTT. Translating gives CASSPPEGANTGELFF. The whole variable domain, remainder taken from reference TRBV5-1 and TRBJ2-2, is KAGVTQTPRYLIKTRGQQVTLSCSPISGHRSVSWYQQTPGQGLQFLFEYFSETQRNKGNFPGRFSGRQFSNSRSEMNVSTLELGDSALYLCASSPPEGANTGELFFGEGSRLTVL.

By its share, this clone is large. CDR3 amino acids: CASSTLVTGSNEQYF. The CDR3, as DNA: TGTGCCAGCAGTACCCTCGTGACAGGGAGCAACGAGCAGTACTTC. J is TRBJ2-7 and V is TRBV28; 7 nucleotides match TRBD1. J lost 5 bases, V lost 5 bases, and 12 bases had no gene match. Germline V gene sequence: CDR1 MDHEN, CDR2 SYDVKM. The CDR3 runs to 15 residues. Full variable domain (rest looked up from reference TRBV28 and TRBJ2-7): DVKVTQSSRYLVKRTGEKVFLECVQDMDHENMFWYRQDPGLGLRLIYFSYDVKMKEKGDIPEGYSVSREKKERFSLILESASTNQTSMYLCASSTLVTGSNEQYFGPGTRLTVT.

The V and J genes are TRBV28 and TRBJ2-1, with TRBD1 matching 8 bases. The length of the CDR3 is 16 residues. CDR1 is MDHEN and CDR2 is SYDVKM in the germline V gene. Trimming took 2 bases from V and 7 from J; bases not matched to a gene: 10. The CDR3: CASSLMSGGSGNEQFF. The CDR3 bases are TGTGCCAGCAGTTTAATGTCAGGGGGCAGTGGAAATGAGCAGTTCTTC.

The chain uses TRBV7-9 and TRBJ1-4, with a tentative D call TRBD1 (5 bases). The CDR3 is made up of 13 amino acids. Germline CDR1 is SEHNR and CDR2 is FQNEAQ (reference sequence). The V end was cut by 5 bases, the J end by 7 bases, with 11 bases between. The CDR3 loop is CASSPPQGEKLFF. Written as DNA, the CDR3 is TGTGCCAGCAGCCCCCCCCAGGGTGAAAAACTGTTTTTT.

This clone was counted once. J is TRBJ1-4 and V is TRBV11-2; possibly TRBD1 for D (5 bases). Trimming stripped 5 bases from V and 3 bases from J, with 13 bases between. The CDR3 spans 15 residues. CDR1 and CDR2 from the germline V gene are SGHAT and FQNNGV. The CDR3 reads CASSPSTAANEKLFF. CDR3 DNA sequence: TGTGCCAGCAGCCCATCGACAGCAGCTAATGAAAAACTGTTTTTT.

J is TRBJ2-3 and V is TRBV7-2, with D possibly being TRBD1 (6 bases). The CDR3 extends over 15 amino acids. Trimming cost V 5 bases and J 5 bases, with 17 bases left between them. Germline CDR1 is SGHTA and CDR2 is FQGNSA. CDR3 bases: TGTGCCAGCAGCCCAGGGGACACTACGGGAGATACGCAGTATTTT. It specifies CASSPGDTTGDTQYF.

This clone has a handful of counts. The chain employs TRBV28 and TRBJ1-5; 7 nucleotides line up with TRBD1. V was clipped by 8 bases and J by 0 bases; unmatched bases: 13. From germline, CDR1 is MDHEN and CDR2 SYDVKM. The CDR3 loop spans 17 amino acids. In DNA form, the CDR3 reads TGTGCCAGCCGATTAGGCAGGGGGTCTTATAGCAATCAGCCCCAGCATTTT. This codes for CASRLGRGSYSNQPQHF.

The chain carries TRBV19 and TRBJ2-5, with 12 bases that match TRBD1. The CDR3 contains 15 residues. Germline CDR1 LNHDA, CDR2 SQIVND (reference sequence). J was trimmed by 4 bases and V by 4 bases; bases with no gene match: 4. Written as DNA, the CDR3 is TGTGCCAGTAGTAAGGGACAGGGGGCGGTAGAGACCCAGTACTTC. Translating it yields CASSKGQGAVETQYF.

The chain carries TRBV6-4 and TRBJ1-1; D uncertain. There are 14 residues in the CDR3. CDR1 is MRHNA, CDR2 SNTAGT, per germline. Trimming cost V 4 bases and J 4 bases, with 13 bases left between them. DNA for the CDR3: TGTGCCAGCAGTGGGTCTCGAGGAGGCACTGAAGCTTTCTTT. Protein sequence: CASSGSRGGTEAFF.

This chain's CDR3 is CASSLFAYLDTEAFF. Here the CDR3 DNA reads TGTGCCAGCAGTTTATTCGCATATTTAGACACTGAAGCTTTCTTT. The rearrangement uses TRBV27 and TRBJ1-1; D is unclear. CDR1 and CDR2 from the germline V gene are MNHEY and SMNVEV (reference sequence). V was clipped by 1 base and J by 3 bases, with 12 bases between them. The CDR3 consists of 15 residues.

The chain links TRBV5-1 to TRBJ2-7, with TRBD1 matching over 10 bases. The length of the CDR3 is 15 residues. CDR1 SGHRS and CDR2 YFSETQ come from the germline V gene. V trimming: 4 bases; J trimming: 0 bases; junction bases outside the gene matches: 4. CDR3 in DNA: TGCGCCAGCAGCACCCGGGACAGGGGCTCCTACGAGCAGTACTTC. Translating gives CASSTRDRGSYEQYF.

This clone came up a few times. The DNA for the CDR3 is TGTGCCAGCAGCTCGGGGGGGGTCCGAGGGGAAAAACTGTTTTTT. Protein: CASSSGGVRGEKLFF. This rearrangement joins TRBV11-2 to TRBJ1-4; weak D call: TRBD1 (5 bases). V was pared by 4 bases and J by 8 bases, with 17 bases between. The CDR3 runs to 15 residues. Germline assignment: CDR1 SGHAT and CDR2 FQNNGV.

This clone was found a few times. The chain has TRBV19 and TRBJ1-5, with D uncertain. The CDR3 is 15 residues long. Trimming left V 5 bases short and J 3 bases short, with 14 bases between. Per the germline V gene, CDR1 is LNHDA and CDR2 is SQIVND (reference sequence). The CDR3 DNA is TGTGCCAGTAGTTATTACATGATCGCCAATCAGCCCCAGCATTTT. It translates to CASSYYMIANQPQHF.

V is TRBV5-1 and J is TRBJ2-5; 8 nucleotides line up with TRBD2. V trimming: 4 bases; J trimming: 4 bases; junction bases outside the gene matches: 12. Germline lookup yields CDR1 SGHRS and CDR2 YFSETQ. CDR3 size: 16 residues. The CDR3 DNA reads as TGCGCCAGCAGCGCCTTCTCCGGACTAGCCGTAGAGACCCAGTACTTC. It translates to CASSAFSGLAVETQYF.

The chain links TRBV9 to TRBJ2-1; 9 bases line up with TRBD2. The CDR3 totals 14 residues. Germline loops: CDR1 SGDLS, CDR2 YYNGEE. The J segment lost 8 bases and the V segment lost 4 bases, leaving 7 bases of the junction unmatched. The CDR3 is CASSISGSPHEQFF. CDR3 DNA sequence: TGTGCCAGCAGCATTAGCGGGAGTCCCCATGAGCAGTTCTTC.

Turning to this clone: The germline gene is not matched at one end of the junction; a read error may be the cause. This chain links TRBV10-1 with TRBJ2-5; 7 bases align to TRBD1. CDR1 and CDR2 (germline): WNHNN, SYGVQD (reference sequence). There are 14 residues in the CDR3. DNA of the CDR3: TGCGCCAGCAGTAAGTCACAGGGGAAAGAGACCCAGTACTTC. Translation gives CASSKSQGKETQYF.

CDR3: CASSAPGLAGGRRNEQFF. Here the CDR3 DNA reads TGTGCCAGCAGCGCCCCCGGACTAGCGGGAGGTAGACGGAATGAGCAGTTCTTC. The chain couples TRBV7-9 to TRBJ2-1; 14 nucleotides agree with TRBD2. CDR1 is SEHNR, CDR2 FQNEAQ, per germline (reference sequence). The CDR3 extends over 18 amino acids. The J segment lost 7 bases and the V segment lost 5 bases, leaving 13 bases of the junction unmatched.

This clone was observed a few times. This sequence joins TRBV6-1 and TRBJ2-1; 11 positions match TRBD2. The CDR3 covers 15 residues. CDR1 and CDR2 (germline): MNHNS, SASEGT. With V trimmed by 4 bases and J by 6 bases, 5 bases remained unmatched. CDR3 protein: CASSGLAGSLNEQFF. The CDR3 coding sequence is TGTGCCAGCAGTGGACTAGCGGGGTCCCTCAATGAGCAGTTCTTC.